This T cell receptor beta chain was captured in a study of T-cell memory formation after mild COVID-19. Germline CDR1 and CDR2: SQVTM and ANQGSEA. The CDR3 has 15 residues. The V segment lost 4 bases and the J segment 0 bases; nucleotides outside the gene matches: 6. After 5'RACE with constant-segment primers, TCR alpha and TCR beta cDNA libraries carrying sample barcodes and UMIs were obtained. TCRdb re-analysed the 5' RACE reads in MiXCR, keeping a single row per CDR3 protein. This table has about 400,000 distinct CDR3 sequences, 14% appearing once. The chain employs TRBV29-1 and TRBJ2-3; 8 positions match TRBD2. The sample taken for sequencing was PBMCs or a T cell subset sorted from them (not recorded which). The sequence derives from a young man who had mild COVID-19 (a few samples of this study predate the infection). Cell type and time point are not known. The CDR3 loop is CSVGIAGQSTDTQYF. The DNA for the CDR3 is TGCAGCGTTGGGATAGCGGGGCAAAGCACAGATACGCAGTATTTT.